The 16 T cell receptor beta chains given below trace back to one sample, sequenced in a study of blood T cell repertoires in COVID-19. TCRdb's table, derived via immunoSEQ multiplex PCR, lists solely in-frame clones and lacks some. The sample has some 98,000 clones, approximately 84% seen once; the top ten hold 8.5% to 12%. Sequenced sample: peripheral blood. The receptor source for this set is a man between 70 and 80 years old with acute or convalescent COVID-19.

The chain carries TRBV5-5 and TRBJ1-4, with 10 bases lining up with TRBD1. With V trimmed by 0 bases and J by 7 bases, 9 bases remained unmatched. This CDR3 comprises 17 residues. The germline CDR1 and CDR2 sequences are SGHKS and YYEKEE (reference sequence). The CDR3 here is CASSLGVLGTGAEKLFF. The CDR3, as DNA: TGTGCCAGCAGCTTGGGGGTTTTAGGGACAGGGGCTGAAAAACTGTTTTTT.

The rearrangement uses TRBV21-1 and TRBJ1-3; the tabulated D call, TRBD1, remains unverified against the DNA. TRBV21-1 is deemed a pseudogene. The length of the CDR3 is 19 residues. CDR3 region: CASSKVGAGGITSGNTIYF. In nucleotides, the CDR3 is TGTGCCAGCAGCAAAGTCGGAGCAGGGGGTATAACTAGCGGAAACACCATATATTTT.

This chain uses TRBV30 with TRBJ1-4, with D uncertain. Germline V gene sequence: CDR1 GTSNPN, CDR2 SVGIG (reference sequence). The CDR3 sequence is 13 residues long. V shed 0 bases and J shed 7 bases, with 9 bases lying between them. CDR3 residues: CAWSVQAVEKLFF. The CDR3 nucleotides read TGTGCCTGGAGTGTTCAGGCAGTTGAAAAACTGTTTTTT.

The chain carries TRBV7-9 and TRBJ2-5; 8 bases fit TRBD1. Per the germline V gene, CDR1 is SEHNR and CDR2 is FQNEAQ (reference sequence). V shed 0 bases, J shed 3 bases, and the junction held 6 bases outside the gene matches. The CDR3 runs to 16 residues. The CDR3 reads CASSLAFSGQEETQYF. DNA of the CDR3: TGTGCCAGCAGCTTAGCGTTCTCGGGACAGGAAGAGACCCAGTACTTC.

The chain links TRBV4-3 to TRBJ2-2; D possibly corresponds to TRBD1 (5 bases). Per germline, CDR1 LGHNA and CDR2 YSLEER. This CDR3 contains 16 residues. With 0 bases removed from V and 1 base from J, the gap between germline ends came to 9 bases. For the CDR3, the DNA is TGCGCCAGCAGCCAAGATCGACAGTGGAACACCGGGGAGCTGTTTTTT. As protein: CASSQDRQWNTGELFF.

The gene calls are TRBV4-1 and TRBJ2-1; D remains unclear. The CDR3 is 14 residues long. Trimming took 4 bases from V and 8 from J, leaving 15 bases between them. Looked up from germline, CDR1 is MGHRA and CDR2 is YSYEKL. CDR3 nucleotide sequence: TGCGCCAGCAGCCGGGCCCGCCAGGTCGATGAGCAGTTCTTC. Protein product: CASSRARQVDEQFF.

The gene calls are TRBV7-2 and TRBJ2-7, with D perhaps matching TRBD2 (6 bases). The CDR3 has 14 amino acids. Germline CDR1 is SGHTA and CDR2 is FQGNSA. With 5 bases removed from V and 4 bases from J, the gap between germline ends came to 15 bases. This CDR3 reads CASSPRSGEYEQYF. The CDR3 DNA follows: TGTGCCAGCAGCCCCCGTTCGGGGGAATACGAGCAGTACTTC.

This chain connects TRBV7-2 to TRBJ2-7; D is unclear. The germline V gene has CDR1 SGHTA and CDR2 FQGNSA. The CDR3 is 15 amino acids. V was pared by 4 bases and J by 0 bases, with 13 bases between. In DNA form, the CDR3 reads TGTGCCAGCAGCTCTTCGAGCGTTCGCTCCTACGAGCAGTACTTC. Its translation: CASSSSSVRSYEQYF.

The chain has TRBV18 and TRBJ1-1; TRBD1 might be the D (6 bases). Trimming pared 3 bases from V and 6 bases from J, leaving 11 bases between. This CDR3 is built from 13 residues. The germline V gene encodes CDR1 KGHSH and CDR2 LQKENI. CDR3 sequence (DNA): TGTGCCAGCTCACCTAGACAGGAGGCTGAAGCTTTCTTT. Translating gives CASSPRQEAEAFF. The variable domain in full, with the rest retrieved from reference TRBV18 and TRBJ1-1, is NAGVMQNPRHLVRRRGQEARLRCSPMKGHSHVYWYRQLPEEGLKFMVYLQKENIIDESGMPKERFSAEFPKEGPSILRIQQVVRGDSAAYFCASSPRQEAEAFFGQGTRLTVV.

The chain combines TRBV7-2 with TRBJ1-1; D remains unclear. The CDR3 consists of 13 residues. Trimming stripped 5 bases from V and 2 bases from J, with 9 bases between. The germline V gene has CDR1 SGHTA and CDR2 FQGNSA. For the CDR3, the DNA is TGTGCCAGCAGCCCCTATATTAACACTGAAGCTTTCTTT. Translating it yields CASSPYINTEAFF.

V gene TRBV5-6 combines with J gene TRBJ1-1; 7 bases agree with TRBD1. There are 16 residues in the CDR3. The junction had 9 bases not matched to a gene; V was cut back by 4 bases and J by 0 bases. Germline V gene data show CDR1 as SGHDT and CDR2 as YYEEEE. The CDR3 sequence is CASSKDRVYLNTEAFF. In nucleotides, the CDR3 is TGTGCCAGCAGCAAAGACAGGGTTTATCTGAACACTGAAGCTTTCTTT.

The V gene is TRBV24-1, the J gene TRBJ2-1, with TRBD2 identical over 11 bases. CDR3 size: 16 residues. V gave up 4 bases and J gave up 7 bases; unmatched junction bases: 8. The germline V gene encodes CDR1 KGHDR and CDR2 SFDVKD. CDR3 coding DNA: TGTGCCACCAGTGAGGCTAGCGGGAGGTTTCAAAATGAGCAGTTCTTC. It yields the protein CATSEASGRFQNEQFF.

The chain joins TRBV7-9 to TRBJ1-1, with D perhaps matching TRBD1 (6 bases). Germline lookup yields CDR1 SEHNR and CDR2 FQNEAQ (reference sequence). This CDR3 spans 13 amino acids. The V and J ends lost 5 bases and 4 bases respectively, with 11 bases between them. CDR3 region: CASSPTQGTEAFF. CDR3 in DNA: TGTGCCAGCAGCCCGACACAGGGCACTGAAGCTTTCTTT. The full variable domain, rest sourced from reference TRBV7-9 and TRBJ1-1, is DTGVSQNPRHKITKRGQNVTFRCDPISEHNRLYWYRQTLGQGPEFLTYFQNEAQLEKSRLLSDRFSAERPKGSFSTLEIQRTEQGDSAMYLCASSPTQGTEAFFGQGTRLTVV.

The DNA of the CDR3 is TGTGCCAGCAGCCAAACAGATACGCAGTATTTT. Translated: CASSQTDTQYF. The chain couples TRBV25-1 to TRBJ2-3, with D unresolved. The CDR3 has 11 amino acids. Per germline, CDR1 MGHDK and CDR2 SYGVNS. The V and J ends lost 6 bases and 3 bases respectively, with 4 bases between them.

V gene TRBV9 combines with J gene TRBJ2-3; the D gene is possibly TRBD1 (5 bases). Germline V gene data show CDR1 as SGDLS and CDR2 as YYNGEE. Trimming removed 2 bases from V and 5 bases from J, with 12 bases in between. CDR3 length equals 14 residues. The CDR3 sequence: CASSVGAPGDTQYF. Written as DNA, the CDR3 is TGTGCCAGCAGCGTTGGGGCGCCCGGAGATACGCAGTATTTT.

The table lists this clone with a few counts. The chain uses TRBV11-2 and TRBJ1-4, with TRBD1 matching over 7 bases. The CDR3 is 14 residues long. Germline CDR1 is SGHAT and CDR2 is FQNNGV. The J segment lost 8 bases and the V segment lost 1 base, leaving 4 bases of the junction unmatched. CDR3 nucleotide sequence: TGTGCCAGCAGCTTAGGGCGACAGGGAGAAAAACTGTTTTTT. The encoded protein is CASSLGRQGEKLFF.